The TCR beta chain described here comes from a study of cytomegalovirus exposure and HLA in healthy donors. The CDR3 is made up of 16 amino acids. The germline CDR1 and CDR2 sequences are ENHRY and SYGVKD. Losses at the gene ends were 2 bases for V and 7 bases for J; bases not matched to a gene: 8. Primers for the PCR totalled 60 Vbeta and 13 Jbeta. Method: immunoSEQ multiplex PCR; TCRdb's copy keeps in-frame clones and lacks some. This table has about 130,000 clones, 80% appearing once. The source material was PBMCs. The V call is TRBV10-3, the J call TRBJ2-1; the match to TRBD2 covers 10 bases. The receptor comes from a man aged 25 to 40 in good health and CMV-seronegative. The CDR3 sequence: CAISELAGVLANEQFF. The CDR3 DNA follows: TGTGCCATCAGTGAGCTAGCGGGAGTCTTAGCGAATGAGCAGTTCTTC.